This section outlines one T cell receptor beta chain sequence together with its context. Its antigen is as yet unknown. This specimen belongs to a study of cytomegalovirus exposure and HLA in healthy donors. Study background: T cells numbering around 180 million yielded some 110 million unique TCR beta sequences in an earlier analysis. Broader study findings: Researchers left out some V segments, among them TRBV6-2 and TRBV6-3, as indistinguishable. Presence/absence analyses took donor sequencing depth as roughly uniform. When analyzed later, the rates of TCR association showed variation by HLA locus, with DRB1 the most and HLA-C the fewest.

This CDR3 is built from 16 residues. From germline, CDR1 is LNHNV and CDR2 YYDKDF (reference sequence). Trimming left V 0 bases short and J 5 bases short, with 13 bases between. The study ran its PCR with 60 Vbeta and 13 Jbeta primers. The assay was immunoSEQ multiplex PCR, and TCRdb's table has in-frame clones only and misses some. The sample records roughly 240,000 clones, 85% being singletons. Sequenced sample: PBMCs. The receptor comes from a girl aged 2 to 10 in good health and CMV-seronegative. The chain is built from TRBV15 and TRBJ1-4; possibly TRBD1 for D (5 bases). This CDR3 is CATSRDLAGRNEKLFF. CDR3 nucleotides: TGTGCCACCAGCAGAGATCTGGCAGGGCGAAATGAAAAACTGTTTTTT. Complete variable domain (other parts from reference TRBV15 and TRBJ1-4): DAMVIQNPRYQVTQFGKPVTLSCSQTLNHNVMYWYQQKSSQAPKLLFHYYDKDFNNEADTPDNFQSRRPNTSFCFLDIRSPGLGDTAMYLCATSRDLAGRNEKLFFGSGTQLSVL.